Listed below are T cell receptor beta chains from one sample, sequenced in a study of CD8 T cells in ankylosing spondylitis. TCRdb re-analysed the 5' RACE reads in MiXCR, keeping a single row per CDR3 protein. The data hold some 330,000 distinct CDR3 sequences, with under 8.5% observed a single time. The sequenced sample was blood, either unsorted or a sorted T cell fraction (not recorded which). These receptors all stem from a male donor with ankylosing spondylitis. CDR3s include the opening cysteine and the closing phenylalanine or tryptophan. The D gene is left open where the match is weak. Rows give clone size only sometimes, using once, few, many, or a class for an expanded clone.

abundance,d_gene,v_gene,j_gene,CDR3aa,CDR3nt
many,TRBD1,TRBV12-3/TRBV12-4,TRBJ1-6,CASSEQGAGNSPLHF,TGTGCCAGCAGTGAACAGGGGGCAGGTAATTCACCCCTCCACTTT
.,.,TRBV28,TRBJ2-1,CASTPRPGPYNEQFF,TGTGCCAGCACCCCCCGACCCGGCCCCTACAATGAGCAGTTCTTC
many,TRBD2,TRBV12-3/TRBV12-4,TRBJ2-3,CASRALSGRGTDTQYF,TGTGCCAGCAGAGCCCTAAGCGGGAGAGGCACAGATACGCAGTATTTT
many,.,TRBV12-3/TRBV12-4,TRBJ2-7,CASSLNRGADEQYF,TGTGCCAGCAGTTTAAATCGGGGAGCCGACGAGCAGTACTTC
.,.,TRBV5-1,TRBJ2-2,CASSLVWGPNTGELFF,TGCGCCAGCAGCTTGGTATGGGGCCCGAACACCGGGGAGCTGTTTTTT
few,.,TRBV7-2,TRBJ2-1,CASSLDGGYRNEQFF,TGTGCCAGCAGCTTAGATGGGGGCTATCGGAATGAGCAGTTCTTC
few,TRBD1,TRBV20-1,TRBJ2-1,CSARPNRGSGAEQFF,TGCAGTGCTAGGCCTAACAGGGGGTCAGGGGCTGAGCAGTTCTTC
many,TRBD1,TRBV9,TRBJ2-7,CASSGPGQGYSYEQYF,TGTGCCAGCAGCGGACCGGGACAGGGTTACTCCTACGAGCAGTACTTC
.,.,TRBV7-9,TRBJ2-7,CASSPTQRVHEQYF,TGTGCCAGCAGCCCTACGCAAAGGGTCCACGAGCAGTACTTC
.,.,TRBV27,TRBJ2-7,CASTQLAGSEQYF,TGTGCCAGCACCCAACTGGCAGGAAGCGAGCAGTACTTC
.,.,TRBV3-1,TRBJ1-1,CASSRGTTARMTAFF,TGTGCCAGCAGCCGGGGGACGACTGCCCGTATGACGGCTTTCTTT
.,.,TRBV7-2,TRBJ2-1,CASAFLLGSYNEQFF,TGTGCCAGCGCATTTCTTTTAGGCTCCTACAATGAGCAGTTCTTC
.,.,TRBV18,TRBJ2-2,CASSPYNQVTGELFF,TGTGCCAGCTCACCATACAACCAGGTTACCGGGGAGCTGTTTTTT
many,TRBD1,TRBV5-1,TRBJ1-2,CASSEGQRIPYGYTF,TGCGCCAGCAGCGAGGGACAGCGAATACCCTATGGCTACACCTTC
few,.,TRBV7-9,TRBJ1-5,CASSSSGGLANQPQHF,TGTGCCAGCAGCTCCTCCGGGGGGCTCGCCAATCAGCCCCAGCATTTT
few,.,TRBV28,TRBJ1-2,CASSLAQGAGYTF,TGTGCCAGCAGTTTGGCCCAGGGTGCTGGCTACACCTTC
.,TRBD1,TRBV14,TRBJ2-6,CASSLRDRFSGANVLTF,TGTGCCAGCAGCCTACGGGACAGGTTCTCTGGGGCCAACGTCCTGACTTTC
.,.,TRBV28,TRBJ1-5,CASSSGSHQPQHF,TGTGCCAGCAGTTCGGGCAGCCATCAGCCCCAGCATTTT
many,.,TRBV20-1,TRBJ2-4,CSAREQGGVTKNIQYF,TGCAGTGCTAGAGAGCAGGGGGGGGTGACCAAAAACATTCAGTACTTC
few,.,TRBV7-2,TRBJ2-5,CASSRIRGVPTLETQYF,TGTGCCAGCAGCCGCATTCGGGGCGTTCCCACTCTAGAGACCCAGTACTTC
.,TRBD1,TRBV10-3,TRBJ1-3,CAIKGGQAGNTIYF,TGTGCCATCAAGGGGGGACAGGCGGGAAACACCATATATTTT
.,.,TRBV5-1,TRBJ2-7,CASSPFSVQSYEQYF,TGCGCCAGCAGCCCCTTTTCTGTGCAGTCCTACGAGCAGTACTTC
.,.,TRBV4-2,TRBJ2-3,CASSPPSGPSTDTQYF,TGTGCCAGCAGCCCCCCCTCAGGACCGAGCACAGATACGCAGTATTTT
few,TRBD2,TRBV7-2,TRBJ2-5,CASSPGLAGGQETQYF,TGTGCCAGCAGCCCGGGACTAGCGGGAGGTCAAGAGACCCAGTACTTC
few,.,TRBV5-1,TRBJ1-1,CASSLRTVDTEAFF,TGCGCCAGCAGCTTACGAACGGTGGACACTGAAGCTTTCTTT
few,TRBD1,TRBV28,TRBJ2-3,CASRKVRTGPRDTQYF,TGTGCCAGCAGAAAGGTTAGGACAGGGCCCCGGGATACGCAGTATTTT
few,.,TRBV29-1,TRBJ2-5,CSVDPGRRLAEGTQYF,TGCAGCGTTGATCCTGGGCGACGGCTGGCAGAGGGGACCCAGTACTTC
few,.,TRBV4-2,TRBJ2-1,CASSQQTGFGSSYNEQFF,TGTGCCAGCAGCCAACAAACAGGGTTCGGGAGCTCCTACAATGAGCAGTTCTTC
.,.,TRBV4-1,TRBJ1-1,CASSKGQMNTEAFF,TGCGCCAGCAGCAAGGGACAAATGAACACTGAAGCTTTCTTT
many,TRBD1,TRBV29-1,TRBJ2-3,CSVIGTGNTDTQYF,TGCAGCGTTATAGGGACAGGTAACACAGATACGCAGTATTTT
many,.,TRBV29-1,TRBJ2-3,CSARDGGTDTQYF,TGCAGCGCTCGGGACGGGGGCACAGATACGCAGTATTTT
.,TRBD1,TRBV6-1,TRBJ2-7,CASKRVPGQDHYEQYF,TGTGCCAGCAAGAGGGTCCCGGGACAGGATCACTACGAGCAGTACTTC
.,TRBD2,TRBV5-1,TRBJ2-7,CASSGGLAGVTGEQYF,TGCGCCAGCAGCGGGGGACTAGCGGGAGTGACGGGTGAGCAGTACTTC
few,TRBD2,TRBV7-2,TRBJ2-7,CASSVPGGTYEQYF,TGTGCCAGCAGTGTCCCGGGGGGGACCTACGAGCAGTACTTC
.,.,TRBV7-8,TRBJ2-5,CASSTRGTQETQYF,TGTGCCAGCAGCACCCGCGGGACTCAAGAGACCCAGTACTTC
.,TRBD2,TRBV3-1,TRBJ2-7,CASSLTSGSFYEQYF,TGTGCCAGCAGCTTAACTAGCGGGAGTTTCTACGAGCAGTACTTC
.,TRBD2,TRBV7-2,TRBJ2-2,CASSPWTSGAGELFF,TGTGCCAGCAGCCCTTGGACTAGCGGGGCCGGGGAGCTGTTTTTT
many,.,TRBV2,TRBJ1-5,CASRVSNQPQHF,TGTGCCAGCAGGGTTAGCAATCAGCCCCAGCATTTT
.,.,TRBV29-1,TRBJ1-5,CSVGGNGDQPQHF,TGCAGCGTTGGGGGAAACGGGGATCAGCCCCAGCATTTT
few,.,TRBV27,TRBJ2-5,CASSLFSSEQETQYF,TGTGCCAGCAGTTTATTCTCTAGCGAACAAGAGACCCAGTACTTC
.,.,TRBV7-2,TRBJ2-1,CASSSRATSGNNEQFF,TGTGCCAGCAGCTCCCGAGCCACCTCGGGGAACAATGAGCAGTTCTTC
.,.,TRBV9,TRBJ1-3,CASSGGYGNTIYF,TGTGCCAGCAGCGGGGGGTACGGAAACACCATATATTTT
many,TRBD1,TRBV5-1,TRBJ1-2,CASSRDWDSLGGYTF,TGCGCCAGCAGCCGGGATTGGGACAGCTTGGGTGGCTACACCTTC
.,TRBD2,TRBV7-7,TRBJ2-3,CASSRLARTDTQYF,TGTGCTAGCAGCCGACTAGCGCGCACAGATACGCAGTATTTT
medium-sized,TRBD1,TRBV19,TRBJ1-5,CASSIQGASYQPQHF,TGTGCCAGTAGTATCCAGGGGGCTTCATACCAGCCCCAGCATTTT
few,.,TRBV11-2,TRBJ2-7,CASSFSLTGSYEQYF,TGTGCCAGCAGCTTCTCTCTGACAGGATCCTACGAGCAGTACTTC
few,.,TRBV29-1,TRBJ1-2,CSVGRTSGYGYTF,TGCAGCGTCGGCAGGACCTCGGGCTATGGCTACACCTTC
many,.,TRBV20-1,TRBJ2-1,CSASGGDRNEQFF,TGCAGTGCTAGTGGCGGGGATAGGAATGAGCAGTTCTTC
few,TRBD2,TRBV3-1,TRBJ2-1,CASSLGLAGAFDEQFF,TGTGCCAGTAGCCTCGGACTAGCGGGAGCATTTGATGAGCAGTTCTTC
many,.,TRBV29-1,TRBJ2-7,CSVERPGTPYEQYF,TGCAGCGTTGAGCGCCCGGGGACCCCCTACGAGCAGTACTTC
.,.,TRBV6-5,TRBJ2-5,CASSYSRGTETQYF,TGTGCCAGCAGTTACTCGCGCGGGACGGAGACCCAGTACTTC
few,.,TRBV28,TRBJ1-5,CASRNTGLLANQPQHF,TGTGCCAGCAGGAATACCGGGTTACTGGCTAATCAGCCCCAGCATTTT
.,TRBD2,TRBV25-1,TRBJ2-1,CASSEWAGGKDNEQFF,TGTGCCAGCAGTGAATGGGCGGGAGGAAAGGACAATGAGCAGTTCTTC
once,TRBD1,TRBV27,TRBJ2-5,CASSTGTGIGTQYF,TGTGCCAGCAGTACCGGGACAGGGATCGGGACCCAGTACTTC
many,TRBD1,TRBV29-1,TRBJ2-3,CSAGQGGVGTDTQYF,TGCAGCGCCGGACAGGGGGGAGTGGGCACAGATACGCAGTATTTT
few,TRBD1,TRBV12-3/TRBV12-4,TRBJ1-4,CASSTGTGNEKLFF,TGTGCCAGCAGCACCGGGACAGGAAATGAAAAACTGTTTTTT
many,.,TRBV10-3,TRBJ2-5,CAISERRVLQETQYF,TGTGCCATCAGTGAAAGGCGGGTTCTACAAGAGACCCAGTACTTC
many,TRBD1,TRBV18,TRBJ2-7,CASSPLRGQGSYEQYF,TGTGCCAGCTCACCACTTCGAGGACAGGGTTCCTACGAGCAGTACTTC
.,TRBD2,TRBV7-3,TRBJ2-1,CASSPHRTSGKYNEQFF,TGTGCCAGCAGCCCCCATCGGACTAGCGGGAAGTACAATGAGCAGTTCTTC
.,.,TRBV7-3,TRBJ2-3,CASSLEGFTDTQYF,TGTGCCAGCAGCTTAGAGGGCTTCACAGATACGCAGTATTTT